A single sample is the source of the 2 T cell receptor beta chains below, sequenced in a study of siplizumab effects on memory and regulatory T cells. Sequenced by immunoSEQ multiplex PCR; TCRdb stores in-frame clones only, minus some. The sample consists of fewer than 120,000 clones, roughly 90% of them appearing once. Material: CD4+ T cells sorted from blood. Receptors were obtained from a human donor in good health.

This clone was found once. The rearrangement joins TRBV18 to TRBJ1-6; 11 nucleotides match TRBD1. The CDR3 sequence is 15 residues long. With V trimmed by 5 bases and J by 14 bases, 11 bases remained unmatched. The germline V gene has CDR1 KGHSH and CDR2 LQKENI. The CDR3: CASSLPGTGGSSLHF. The CDR3 nucleotides are TGTGCCAGCTCATTACCCGGGACAGGGGGTTCTTCCCTCCACTTT.

The rearrangement joins TRBV30 to TRBJ1-4; D is unclear. This CDR3 is built from 11 residues. The germline V gene has CDR1 GTSNPN and CDR2 SVGIG (reference sequence). Trimming left V 1 base short and J 6 bases short, with 3 bases between. In nucleotides, the CDR3 is TGTGCCTGGAGTGGTGATGAAAAACTGTTTTTT. It translates to CAWSGDEKLFF.